A selection of T cell receptor beta chains follows, all from one sample in a study of OX40 agonist ivuxolimab in advanced cancers. TCRdb's table, derived via immunoSEQ multiplex PCR, lists solely in-frame clones and lacks some. Of about 83,000 clones in the sample, 65% to 90% are singletons; the top ten hold 0.65% to 0.8%. Sequenced here: CD4+ or CD8+ T cells sorted from blood, sampled in a trial of the OX40 agonist ivuxolimab. The receptors stem from an adult with an advanced solid tumor such as melanoma, head and neck, liver or kidney cancer. Both conserved end residues are part of each CDR3. Fields, in order: V gene, J gene, D gene, clone size, CDR3 protein, CDR3 DNA. A D gene is named only where the DNA matches it firmly. Only some rows state a clone size, as once, few, many or a class for expanded clones.

TRBV7-9,TRBJ2-6,-,-,CASSVSGSGANVLTF,TGTGCCAGCAGCGTTTCCGGTTCTGGGGCCAACGTCCTGACTTTC
TRBV5-6,TRBJ1-5,-,-,CASSFRPRSGNKNQPQHF,TGTGCCAGCAGCTTTAGGCCAAGGTCCGGGAACAAGAATCAGCCCCAGCATTTT
TRBV7-3,TRBJ2-2,TRBD2,-,CASSPSVGGSTGELFF,TGTGCCAGCAGCCCGTCGGTCGGGGGGAGCACCGGGGAGCTGTTTTTT
TRBV4-3,TRBJ1-2,TRBD1,-,CASSQRGQGVGYTF,TGCGCCAGCAGCCAGCGTGGACAGGGGGTTGGCTACACCTTC
TRBV5-4,TRBJ1-1,-,-,CASSLGRGRTEAFF,TGTGCCAGCAGCTTGGGTCGGGGAAGGACTGAAGCTTTCTTT
TRBV5-1,TRBJ1-3,-,once,CASSSDSGSGNTIYF,TGCGCCAGCAGCTCGGACTCTGGATCTGGAAACACCATATATTTT
TRBV7-9,TRBJ2-7,-,-,CASSLTYEQYF,TGTGCCAGCAGCTTAACGTACGAGCAGTACTTC
TRBV7-9,TRBJ1-5,-,-,CASNLTGWGQPQHF,TGTGCCAGCAACCTAACGGGGTGGGGTCAGCCCCAGCATTTT
TRBV5-4,TRBJ1-3,-,-,CASSLAGTGGNTIYF,TGTGCCAGCAGCTTGGCCGGGACGGGTGGAAACACCATATATTTT
TRBV4-2,TRBJ1-2,TRBD1,-,CASSQHDAGTAGYTF,TGTGCCAGCAGCCAACACGACGCCGGGACAGCTGGCTACACCTTC
TRBV5-1,TRBJ1-5,TRBD1,-,CASSWTGAEPQHF,TGCGCCAGCAGCTGGACAGGGGCAGAGCCCCAGCATTTT
TRBV2,TRBJ1-5,-,-,CASSGLPRNQPQHF,TGTGCCAGCAGTGGGTTGCCCCGCAATCAGCCCCAGCATTTT
TRBV9,TRBJ2-7,TRBD2,-,CASSVSWRGAEEQYF,TGTGCCAGCAGCGTATCGTGGCGGGGGGCGGAGGAGCAGTACTTC
TRBV10-3,TRBJ1-5,-,-,CASQQERGSNQPQHF,TGTGCCAGCCAGCAAGAAAGGGGGAGCAATCAGCCCCAGCATTTT
TRBV5-1,TRBJ2-3,-,-,CASSLQGFLGTDTQYF,TGCGCCAGCAGTCTACAGGGCTTCCTGGGCACAGATACGCAGTATTTT
TRBV7-8,TRBJ2-7,TRBD1,-,CASSFGQGTIEQYF,TGTGCCAGCAGCTTCGGACAGGGTACCATCGAGCAGTACTTC
TRBV6-5,TRBJ2-4,-,-,CASSYSGAAAKNIQYF,TGTGCCAGCAGTTACTCTGGGGCAGCGGCCAAAAACATTCAGTACTTC
TRBV5-6,TRBJ1-1,-,few,CASSSQGYEAFF,TGTGCCAGCAGCTCTCAGGGTTACGAAGCTTTCTTT
TRBV27,TRBJ1-2,-,-,CASSREPPGEGYGYTF,TGTGCCAGCAGCCGAGAACCACCAGGGGAGGGCTATGGCTACACCTTC
TRBV5-5,TRBJ1-3,TRBD1,-,CASSQQPGTGVSGNTIYF,TGTGCCAGCAGCCAACAACCCGGGACAGGAGTTTCTGGAAACACCATATATTTT
TRBV19,TRBJ2-1,TRBD1,-,CASSTQGRGSNEQFF,TGTGCCAGTAGTACACAGGGGCGTGGAAGCAATGAGCAGTTCTTC
TRBV30,TRBJ1-6,-,few,CAWSVHREDSPLHF,TGTGCCTGGAGTGTCCACAGGGAGGACTCACCCCTCCACTTT
TRBV6-1,TRBJ2-4,-,-,CASSEGENIQYF,TGTGCCAGCAGTGAGGGGGAGAACATTCAGTACTTC
TRBV11-2,TRBJ1-4,TRBD1,-,CASRLDRVFTNEKLFF,TGTGCCAGCAGATTGGACAGGGTTTTCACTAATGAAAAACTGTTTTTT
TRBV11-2,TRBJ2-4,TRBD1,-,CASRRLGQGYLDIQYF,TGTGCCAGCAGACGCCTCGGACAGGGGTATTTGGACATTCAGTACTTC
TRBV6-6,TRBJ1-1,-,-,CASSGLGTTEAFF,TGTGCCAGCAGTGGTTTGGGGACCACTGAAGCTTTCTTT
TRBV4-1,TRBJ1-2,TRBD1,-,CASSQDRQGAGYTF,TGCGCCAGCAGCCAAGATCGACAGGGGGCTGGCTACACCTTC
TRBV2,TRBJ2-2,-,few,CASAEPGELFF,TGTGCCAGCGCGGAACCCGGGGAGCTGTTTTTT
TRBV11-2,TRBJ1-1,-,-,CASSFAQEIEAFF,TGTGCCAGCAGCTTTGCCCAGGAGATTGAAGCTTTCTTT
TRBV6-6,TRBJ2-1,TRBD2,-,CASSVTSGGSYNEQFF,TGTGCCAGCAGTGTGACTAGCGGGGGCTCCTACAATGAGCAGTTCTTC
TRBV6-5,TRBJ2-1,TRBD1,-,CASSFRQGAVNEQFF,TGTGCCAGCAGTTTTCGTCAGGGGGCGGTCAATGAGCAGTTCTTC
TRBV9,TRBJ1-2,-,-,CASSAPTPGYTF,TGTGCCAGCAGCGCCCCGACTCCTGGCTACACCTTC
TRBV6-6,TRBJ1-2,-,-,CASSYEGQGHYGYTF,TGTGCCAGCAGTTACGAGGGTCAGGGCCACTATGGCTACACCTTC
TRBV18,TRBJ1-3,-,once,CASSPPSRGISGNTIYF,TGTGCCAGCTCACCACCGTCACGAGGGATCTCTGGAAACACCATATATTTT
TRBV30,TRBJ1-1,-,-,CAQSRQAETEAFF,TGTGCCCAGAGCCGGCAGGCGGAGACTGAAGCTTTCTTT